Below, one T cell receptor (beta chain) is given with its context. This specimen belongs to a study of blood T cell repertoires in COVID-19. Study processing details: Estimates of nucleated cell counts were drawn from the amplification of reference gene primers. Here immunoSEQ multiplex PCR was the method, and the copy in TCRdb shows in-frame clones only, minus some. The V and J calls and clone size come from that table; D and trimming were worked out from the DNA. The sample records 300,000 to 350,000 clones, over 85% being singletons. This CDR3 spans 13 amino acids. In germline, CDR1 is MNHEY, CDR2 SVGEGT. Trimming took 2 bases from V and 4 from J, leaving 6 bases between them.

This TCR came from a woman aged 30 to 39 who had recovered from COVID-19. The V and J genes are TRBV6-2 or TRBV6-3 and TRBJ2-1; D call uncertain. The specimen was PBMCs or T cells enriched from blood (not recorded which). CDR3 residues: CASSYPRYNEQFF. The CDR3 DNA sequence: TGTGCCAGCAGTTACCCCCGGTACAATGAGCAGTTCTTC.